The 20 T cell receptor beta chains below all came from one sample that was sequenced in a study of blood T cell repertoires in COVID-19. TCRdb's table, derived via immunoSEQ multiplex PCR, lists solely in-frame clones and lacks some. The sample records under 45,000 clones, 80% to 90% being singletons. The sequenced sample was peripheral blood. These receptors all come from a man in his fifties or sixties with active COVID-19.

The CDR3 DNA sequence: TGTGCCAGCAGCTTACCCGGCGTGATTCGGGACAGGAAGGGAAACACCATATATTTT. This sequence encodes CASSLPGVIRDRKGNTIYF. This rearrangement joins TRBV5-5 to TRBJ1-3; the match to TRBD1 covers 8 bases. CDR3 size: 19 residues. Germline loops: CDR1 SGHKS, CDR2 YYEKEE (reference sequence). The V segment lost 2 bases and the J segment 4 bases; nucleotides outside the gene matches: 17.

There are a few counts of this clone. The chain uses TRBV6-5 and TRBJ2-7, with 9 nucleotides matching TRBD1. CDR3 size: 14 residues. Germline lookup yields CDR1 MNHEY and CDR2 SVGAGI. After removal of 3 bases from V and 6 bases from J, the junction contained 6 bases not matched to a gene. In DNA, the CDR3 is TGTGCCAGCAGTTATCGTACAGGGGGCCTCGAGCAGTACTTC. Encoded protein: CASSYRTGGLEQYF.

This sequence joins TRBV7-2 and TRBJ2-7; TRBD2 matches at 8 bases. The germline CDR1 and CDR2 sequences are SGHTA and FQGNSA. CDR3 size: 16 residues. Unmatched junction bases numbered 5, after V lost 1 base and J lost 0 bases. CDR3 protein: CASSLGRLAGSYEQYF. DNA of the CDR3: TGTGCCAGCAGCTTAGGACGTCTAGCGGGCTCCTACGAGCAGTACTTC.

The V and J genes are TRBV10-3 and TRBJ2-7; 8 bases map to TRBD1. V trimming: 6 bases; J trimming: 1 base; junction bases outside the gene matches: 5. The CDR3 runs 14 residues. Germline loops: CDR1 ENHRY, CDR2 SYGVKD. The CDR3 nucleotides read TGTGCCATCAGCAAGACAGGGGTTTCCTACGAGCAGTACTTC. Protein: CAISKTGVSYEQYF.

The chain uses TRBV5-1 and TRBJ2-7; 8 bases agree with TRBD1. Germline trimming cut 4 bases from V and 1 base from J; bases unmatched to any gene: 7. The CDR3 is 15 amino acids. Germline-derived CDR1 and CDR2 are SGHRS and YFSETQ. CDR3 nucleotides: TGCGCCAGCAGCGGTGGGACAGGTAGTTCCTACGAGCAGTACTTC. Amino acids: CASSGGTGSSYEQYF.

This chain joins TRBV15 and TRBJ2-2; D possibly corresponds to TRBD2 (6 bases). Trimming took 3 bases from V and 4 from J, leaving 6 bases between them. CDR1 is LNHNV and CDR2 is YYDKDF in the germline V gene (reference sequence). This CDR3 is built from 13 residues. Written as DNA, the CDR3 is TGTGCCACCAGCAGGCGGGGCACCGGGGAGCTGTTTTTT. It yields the protein CATSRRGTGELFF.

The chain has TRBV5-1 and TRBJ2-5; 7 nucleotides match TRBD1. J lost 5 bases, V lost 4 bases, and 14 bases had no gene match. The length of the CDR3 is 16 residues. Germline V gene sequence: CDR1 SGHRS, CDR2 YFSETQ. The CDR3 sequence: CASSTPDRAARETQYF. DNA for the CDR3: TGCGCCAGCAGCACACCAGACAGGGCGGCACGGGAGACCCAGTACTTC. Combining the CDR3 with reference TRBV5-1 and TRBJ2-5 gives the whole variable domain KAGVTQTPRYLIKTRGQQVTLSCSPISGHRSVSWYQQTPGQGLQFLFEYFSETQRNKGNFPGRFSGRQFSNSRSEMNVSTLELGDSALYLCASSTPDRAARETQYFGPGTRLLVL.

This chain uses TRBV3-1 (or the pseudogene TRBV3-2) with TRBJ2-7; D may be TRBD2 (6 bases). The CDR3 consists of 16 residues. Trimming cost V 4 bases and J 0 bases, with 16 bases left between them. Germline lookup yields CDR1 LGHDT and CDR2 YNNKEL (reference sequence). DNA of the CDR3: TGTGCCAGCAGCCCCCGGAGGGGTCGGTTCTCCTACGAGCAGTACTTC. It specifies CASSPRRGRFSYEQYF.

The chain has TRBV3-1 (or the pseudogene TRBV3-2) and TRBJ2-7; D gene uncertain. The CDR3 consists of 15 residues. With 1 base removed from V and 2 bases from J, the gap between germline ends came to 12 bases. Germline V gives CDR1 LGHDT, CDR2 YNNKEL (reference sequence). The CDR3 is CASSQGSRSTYEQYF. The CDR3 DNA follows: TGTGCCAGCAGCCAAGGGAGTCGATCTACCTACGAGCAGTACTTC.

The V and J genes are TRBV5-1 and TRBJ2-5; D might be TRBD1 (6 bases). V shed 4 bases and J shed 5 bases, with 18 bases lying between them. The CDR3 spans 15 residues. CDR1 and CDR2 from the germline V gene are SGHRS and YFSETQ. The CDR3 here is CASSPGTTSGETQYF. The DNA for the CDR3 is TGCGCCAGCAGCCCGGGGACAACCTCAGGGGAGACCCAGTACTTC.

The chain recombines TRBV5-5 with TRBJ2-7, with TRBD2 matching over 11 bases. The V segment lost 0 bases and the J segment 2 bases; nucleotides outside the gene matches: 4. The length of the CDR3 is 16 residues. Per the germline V gene, CDR1 is SGHKS and CDR2 is YYEKEE (reference sequence). CDR3 sequence: CASSLAGTSGTYEQYF. The CDR3 DNA sequence: TGTGCCAGCAGCTTGGCCGGGACTAGCGGAACCTACGAGCAGTACTTC.

The V call is TRBV28, the J call TRBJ2-3; 12 bases are shared with TRBD2. There are 17 residues in the CDR3. The V gene's germline CDR1 is MDHEN and CDR2 SYDVKM. The V segment lost 6 bases and the J segment 5 bases; nucleotides outside the gene matches: 12. The CDR3 is CASSQTLAGGPEDTQYF. CDR3 coding DNA: TGTGCCAGCAGCCAGACCCTAGCGGGAGGGCCGGAAGATACGCAGTATTTT.

The V and J genes are TRBV7-3 and TRBJ2-7; a possible D gene is TRBD1 (6 bases). This CDR3 comprises 14 residues. Trimming stripped 3 bases from V and 0 bases from J, with 9 bases between. CDR1 is SGHTA, CDR2 FQGTGA, per germline. CDR3 DNA sequence: TGTGCCAGCAGCTTGAAGGGGGTCTCCTACGAGCAGTACTTC. Encoded protein: CASSLKGVSYEQYF.

The CDR3 here is CASSSPGQALDTEAFF. The CDR3 coding sequence is TGTGCCAGCAGTTCCCCGGGACAGGCTTTGGACACTGAAGCTTTCTTT. V gene TRBV28 combines with J gene TRBJ1-1; 8 nucleotides match TRBD1. The CDR3 is made up of 16 amino acids. Germline V gene data show CDR1 as MDHEN and CDR2 as SYDVKM. The J segment lost 3 bases and the V segment lost 4 bases, leaving 10 bases of the junction unmatched.

This clone was detected a few times. The chain couples TRBV6-6 to TRBJ1-6; TRBD1 aligns across 7 bases. The J segment lost 12 bases and the V segment lost 10 bases, leaving 9 bases of the junction unmatched. The germline gives CDR1 MNHNY, CDR2 SVGAGI (reference sequence). The length of the CDR3 is 12 residues. CDR3 coding DNA: TGTGCCACCTGGGACAGCCAAGGACCCCTCCACTTT. The encoded protein is CATWDSQGPLHF.

The rearrangement uses TRBV4-1 and TRBJ1-4; TRBD1 might be the D (6 bases). V was pared by 0 bases and J by 0 bases, with 11 bases between. CDR1 and CDR2 from the germline V gene are MGHRA and YSYEKL. CDR3 length equals 17 residues. The CDR3, as DNA: TGCGCCAGCAGCCAAGACGCGGACAGCTCAACTAATGAAAAACTGTTTTTT. Translated, it gives CASSQDADSSTNEKLFF.

The chain employs TRBV18 and TRBJ2-3; D not resolved. The CDR3 spans 13 residues. Germline lookup yields CDR1 KGHSH and CDR2 LQKENI. Trimming stripped 2 bases from V and 0 bases from J, with 3 bases between. CDR3 coding DNA: TGTGCCAGCTCACCAAGCAGCACAGATACGCAGTATTTT. It specifies CASSPSSTDTQYF.

The chain has TRBV11-2 and TRBJ2-7; D is perhaps TRBD2 (5 bases). Germline-derived CDR1 and CDR2 are SGHAT and FQNNGV. The CDR3 contains 16 residues. V was clipped by 0 bases and J by 3 bases, with 15 bases between them. The CDR3 spells CASSLERTGFVYEQYF. The CDR3, as DNA: TGTGCCAGCAGCTTAGAACGGACTGGTTTCGTCTACGAGCAGTACTTC.

This chain connects TRBV6-5 to TRBJ2-7; maybe TRBD2 (5 bases). Germline assignment: CDR1 MNHEY and CDR2 SVGAGI. The CDR3 covers 15 residues. Trimming left V 6 bases short and J 3 bases short, with 18 bases between. This CDR3 reads CASRTGSVKLYEQYF. The CDR3 DNA reads TGTGCCAGCAGGACGGGGAGCGTAAAACTCTACGAGCAGTACTTC.

V and J are TRBV9 and TRBJ2-5; the D is unclear. CDR1 SGDLS and CDR2 YYNGEE come from the germline V gene. V shed 2 bases and J shed 5 bases, with 10 bases lying between them. This CDR3 is 13 amino acids long. Here the CDR3 DNA reads TGTGCCAGCAGCGTCGGGTCGAGCGAGACCCAGTACTTC. Encoded protein: CASSVGSSETQYF.